A selection of T cell receptor beta chains follows, all from one sample in a study of Graves' ophthalmopathy and Graves' hyperthyroidism. TCRdb re-analysed the multiplex PCR reads in MiXCR, keeping a single row per CDR3 protein. Altogether around 590,000 distinct CDR3 sequences are present, less than 45% being singletons, with the ten largest covering 3.5% to 5%. Sequenced: peripheral blood or thyroid tissue (not recorded which). The receptors were gathered from an adult man with Graves' hyperthyroidism. The CDR3 runs from the conserved cysteine through the conserved F or W. D genes are given only for firm matches. Size values are once, few and many counts, or a class for expanded clones, and some rows have none.

v_gene,j_gene,d_gene,len,abundance,CDR3nt,CDR3aa
TRBV29-1,TRBJ2-7,.,13,many,TGCAGCGTTGTGCAGGGAGGATACTACGAGCAGTACTTC,CSVVQGGYYEQYF
TRBV7-2,TRBJ2-7,.,14,.,TGTGCCAGCAGCTTAGGGGGGGGGGCGGGGGAGCAGTACTTC,CASSLGGGAGEQYF
TRBV25-1,TRBJ2-7,TRBD1,13,.,TGTGCCAGCAGCTGGGACAGGGGCCCCGAGCAGTACTTC,CASSWDRGPEQYF
TRBV20-1,TRBJ1-1,TRBD1,14,many,TGCAGTGCCAGACAGGGCTTGATGAACACTGAAGCTTTCTTT,CSARQGLMNTEAFF
TRBV29-1,TRBJ2-1,TRBD2,13,.,TGCAGCGTTCGACTAGCGGGACATTGGGAGCAGTTCTTC,CSVRLAGHWEQFF
TRBV29-1,TRBJ1-1,TRBD1,14,many,TGCAGCGTTGTGGGACAGGGTTCGAACACTGAAGCTTTCTTT,CSVVGQGSNTEAFF
TRBV20-1,TRBJ1-2,.,14,many,TGCAGTGCTTCCAGGGGCAGTACTAACTATGGCTACACCTTC,CSASRGSTNYGYTF
TRBV20-1,TRBJ2-5,TRBD2,15,.,TGCAGTGCTAGGGTCGGACTAGCCGCGAGTGAGGGGGTCTACTTC,CSARVGLAASEGVYF
TRBV9,TRBJ2-7,TRBD2,15,many,TGTGCCAGCAGCCCCCGGACTAGCGGGGTGTACGAGCAGTACTTC,CASSPRTSGVYEQYF
TRBV15,TRBJ2-6,.,17,many,TGTGCCACCAGCAGAGACTACCCTAGCTCTGGGGCCAACGTCCTGACTTTC,CATSRDYPSSGANVLTF
TRBV6-1,TRBJ1-1,.,14,.,TGTGCCATCAGTGAGAGACAGGAATACACTGAAGCTTTCTTT,CAISERQEYTEAFF
TRBV4-1,TRBJ1-1,TRBD1,13,many,TGCGCCAGCAGCCACGGGACAGGGTCTGAAGCTTTCTTT,CASSHGTGSEAFF
TRBV30,TRBJ1-1,TRBD1,13,.,TGTGCCGGTCGACAGGGGTTGGTCACTGAAGCTTTCTTT,CAGRQGLVTEAFF
TRBV15,TRBJ2-2,.,17,many,TGTGCCACCAGCAGAGATCGAGGGATTGGGGGCACCGGGGAGCTGTTTTTT,CATSRDRGIGGTGELFF
TRBV9,TRBJ1-1,.,15,.,TGTGCCAGCAGCGTAGAAGGGGGAATGAACACTGAAGCTTTCTTT,CASSVEGGMNTEAFF
TRBV25-1,TRBJ2-7,TRBD1,15,.,TGTGCCAGCAGTGAACAAAGGGACAGGAGGGACGAGCAGTACTTC,CASSEQRDRRDEQYF
TRBV19,TRBJ2-2,.,12,.,TGTGCCAGTACGGCCGCCGTCGGGGAGCTGTTTTTT,CASTAAVGELFF
TRBV9,TRBJ1-2,.,13,.,TGTGCCAGCCGTCGTGGGGCTAGCTATGGCTACACCTTC,CASRRGASYGYTF
TRBV6-5,TRBJ1-1,.,14,few,TGTGCCAGCAGTTACCAGTTAGTGAACACTGAAGCTTTCTTT,CASSYQLVNTEAFF
TRBV19,TRBJ1-5,.,15,many,TGTGCCAGTAGTATCGTGTGGGGGAGTCGACAGCCCCAGCATTTT,CASSIVWGSRQPQHF